This T cell receptor (beta chain) was sequenced in a study of cytomegalovirus exposure and HLA in healthy donors. The CDR3 has 14 residues. V shed 5 bases and J shed 4 bases, with 12 bases lying between them. The germline CDR1 and CDR2 sequences are SGHAT and FQNNGV. Points from the study as a whole: The study recorded about 150 TCR beta chains that were cytomegalovirus-associated.

The PCR had 60 Vbeta and 13 Jbeta primers. Using immunoSEQ multiplex PCR, the repertoire was profiled, and TCRdb retains in-frame clones only, with some absent. The table lists roughly 140,000 clones, roughly 10% of them singletons. This clone turned up a few times. The antigen is not known. The sequenced sample consisted of PBMCs. The TCR was taken from a male donor in good health and CMV-seronegative. The chain joins TRBV11-2 to TRBJ2-4; D possibly corresponds to TRBD1 (7 bases). This chain's CDR3 is CASSPTGTKNIQYF. DNA for the CDR3: TGTGCCAGCAGCCCGACAGGGACTAAAAACATTCAGTACTTC.